This entry lists 12 T cell receptor beta chains sequenced from one sample in a study of T cell responses to AZD1222 COVID-19 vaccine. Some clones are missing from TCRdb's copy, which holds only in-frame ones; the method was immunoSEQ multiplex PCR. The repertoire holds some 150,000 clones, with roughly 88% as singletons. The sequencing used peripheral blood, collected on day 0 of AZD1222 vaccination. The receptors were gathered from an adult in good health.

This chain links TRBV5-8 with TRBJ2-7; D is unclear. V shed 0 bases and J shed 4 bases, with 5 bases lying between them. This CDR3 contains 12 residues. Per the germline V gene, CDR1 is SGHTS and CDR2 is YDEGEE. The DNA for the CDR3 is TGTGCCAGCAGCTTGGGGGGTTACGAGCAGTACTTC. It specifies CASSLGGYEQYF.

This clone was seen a handful of times. The rearrangement joins TRBV29-1 to TRBJ1-4, with no clear D. Germline CDR1 SQVTM, CDR2 ANQGSEA. V was cut by 4 bases and J by 7 bases, with 16 bases left in between. The CDR3 extends over 14 amino acids. As DNA, the CDR3 is TGCAGCGTTGTAGGTCGTTGGGCTGGTGAAAAACTGTTTTTT. Residues: CSVVGRWAGEKLFF. The full variable domain, its missing parts supplied by reference TRBV29-1 and TRBJ1-4, is SAVISQKPSRDICQRGTSLTIQCQVDSQVTMMFWYRQQPGQSLTLIATANQGSEATYESGFVIDKFPISRPNLTFSTLTVSNMSPEDSSIYLCSVVGRWAGEKLFFGSGTQLSVL.

V usage is TRBV11-1 and J usage is TRBJ1-6; no clear D gene. The CDR3 is 12 residues long. The V end was cut by 4 bases, the J end by 7 bases, with 5 bases between. CDR1 SGHAT and CDR2 FQDESV come from the germline V gene (reference sequence). The CDR3 region is CASSSLNSPLHF. In DNA form, the CDR3 reads TGTGCCAGCAGCTCCCTCAATTCACCCCTCCACTTT.

This chain connects TRBV2 to TRBJ2-1, with unresolved D. V lost 5 bases, J lost 6 bases, and 20 bases lay in between. Germline assignment: CDR1 SNHLY and CDR2 FYNNEI. CDR3 length: 16 amino acids. This CDR3 reads CASSPEPSRLGNEQFF. The CDR3 bases are TGTGCCAGCAGTCCGGAGCCGAGCAGGTTGGGCAATGAGCAGTTCTTC.

CDR3 coding DNA: TGTGCCAGCAGTTCCGCGGGAGGTGCCCAAGAGACCCAGTACTTC. This gives the protein CASSSAGGAQETQYF. The chain combines TRBV6-5 with TRBJ2-5; 8 nucleotides align to TRBD2. CDR1 MNHEY and CDR2 SVGAGI come from the germline V gene. CDR3 size: 15 residues. Trimming at V came to 4 bases and at J to 1 base, leaving 5 bases not matched to a gene.

V is TRBV2 and J is TRBJ1-1; no clear D. This CDR3 is built from 12 residues. Trimming took 11 bases from V and 2 from J, leaving 12 bases between them. Per the germline V gene, CDR1 is SNHLY and CDR2 is FYNNEI. CDR3 nucleotide sequence: TGTGCCTTCGGGCGGGCAAACACTGAAGCTTTCTTT. Protein sequence: CAFGRANTEAFF. Looking up the rest from reference TRBV2 and TRBJ1-1 gives the full variable domain: EPEVTQTPSHQVTQMGQEVILRCVPISNHLYFYWYRQILGQKVEFLVSFYNNEISEKSEIFDDQFSVERPDGSNFTLKIRSTKLEDSAMYFCAFGRANTEAFFGQGTRLTVV.

This rearrangement joins TRBV3-1 (or the pseudogene TRBV3-2) to TRBJ1-1; D gene unclear. Per the germline V gene, CDR1 is LGHDT and CDR2 is YNNKEL (reference sequence). This CDR3 is built from 15 residues. Between the trimmed V and J ends, which lost 0 bases and 5 bases, there was a span of 13 bases. The CDR3 DNA follows: TGTGCCAGCAGCCAAGATCACTCTTTGAGGACTGAAGCTTTCTTT. Its translation: CASSQDHSLRTEAFF.

This clone appeared once. This chain uses TRBV20-1 with TRBJ2-5; D possibly corresponds to TRBD2 (6 bases). The length of the CDR3 is 13 residues. The V gene's germline CDR1 is DFQATT and CDR2 SNEGSKA (reference sequence). Trimming pared 3 bases from V and 2 bases from J, leaving 10 bases between. This CDR3 reads CSASTAGQETQYF. The DNA of the CDR3 is TGCAGTGCTAGTACGGCGGGACAAGAGACCCAGTACTTC.

The chain uses TRBV30 and TRBJ2-7; 9 bases match TRBD1. Germline lookup yields CDR1 GTSNPN and CDR2 SVGIG (reference sequence). After removal of 4 bases from V and 6 bases from J, the junction contained 10 bases not matched to a gene. This CDR3 spans 14 amino acids. The chain's CDR3 is CAWNAGTGLGEQYF. CDR3 DNA sequence: TGTGCCTGGAATGCCGGGACAGGGCTAGGCGAGCAGTACTTC.

The V and J genes are TRBV10-3 and TRBJ2-7; D gene ambiguous. Per the germline V gene, CDR1 is ENHRY and CDR2 is SYGVKD. This CDR3 comprises 13 residues. Trimming left V 6 bases short and J 0 bases short, with 9 bases between. CDR3 bases: TGTGCCATCAGCGAAGTCCCCTCCTACGAGCAGTACTTC. Encoded protein: CAISEVPSYEQYF.

This rearrangement joins TRBV24-1 to TRBJ2-1; tentatively, D is TRBD2 (5 bases). The ends were cut back, 7 bases at V and 0 bases at J, with 12 bases in the middle. The CDR3 covers 15 residues. Germline V lookup: CDR1 KGHDR, CDR2 SFDVKD. Here the CDR3 DNA reads TGTGCCACCAGGGGTAGCGCGAGCTCCTACAATGAGCAGTTCTTC. Its protein is CATRGSASSYNEQFF.

The chain carries TRBV5-1 and TRBJ1-1, with a tentative D call TRBD1 (6 bases). CDR3 length: 14 residues. Germline values: CDR1 SGHRS, CDR2 YFSETQ. Trimming took 4 bases from V and 2 from J, leaving 12 bases between them. This CDR3 is CASSIRGANTEAFF. CDR3 nucleotides: TGCGCCAGCAGCATTAGGGGGGCTAACACTGAAGCTTTCTTT. Full variable domain (missing parts from reference TRBV5-1 and TRBJ1-1): KAGVTQTPRYLIKTRGQQVTLSCSPISGHRSVSWYQQTPGQGLQFLFEYFSETQRNKGNFPGRFSGRQFSNSRSEMNVSTLELGDSALYLCASSIRGANTEAFFGQGTRLTVV.